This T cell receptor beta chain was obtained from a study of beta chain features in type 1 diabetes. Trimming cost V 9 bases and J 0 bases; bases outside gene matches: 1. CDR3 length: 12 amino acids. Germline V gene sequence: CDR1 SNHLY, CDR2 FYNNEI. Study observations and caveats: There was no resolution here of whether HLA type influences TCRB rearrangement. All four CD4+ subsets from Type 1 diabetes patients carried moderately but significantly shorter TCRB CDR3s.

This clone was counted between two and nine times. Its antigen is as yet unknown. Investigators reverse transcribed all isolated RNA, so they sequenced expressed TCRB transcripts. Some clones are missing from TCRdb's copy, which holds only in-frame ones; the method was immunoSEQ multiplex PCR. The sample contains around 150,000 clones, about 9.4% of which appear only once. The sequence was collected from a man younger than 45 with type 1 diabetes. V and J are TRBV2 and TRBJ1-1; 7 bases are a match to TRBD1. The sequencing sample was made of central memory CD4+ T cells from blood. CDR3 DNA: TGTGCCAGGGGACAGATGAACACTGAAGCTTTCTTT. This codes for CARGQMNTEAFF.